Sequencing of this T cell receptor (beta chain) was carried out in a study of blood T cell repertoires in COVID-19. Study-level information: Acute-phase and convalescent COVID-19 samples originated in the United States, Italy and Spain. Sample material is recorded as cDNA or gDNA derived from T cells, B-cell-depleted T cells, or PBMCs.

V was pared by 4 bases and J by 4 bases, with 9 bases of the junction left unmatched. Germline assignment: CDR1 MNHNS and CDR2 SASEGT. The CDR3 runs 16 residues. Authors' processing steps: Reference gene primer amplification yielded estimated nucleated cell counts. Here immunoSEQ multiplex PCR was the method, and the copy in TCRdb shows in-frame clones only, minus some. V and J calls and clone size follow that table, whereas D and trimming were derived from the DNA. Of about 180,000 clones listed, about 88% are singletons. The chain carries TRBV6-1 and TRBJ1-2; 10 bases line up with TRBD1. Sample: peripheral blood. The receptor was derived from a man younger than 35 who had recovered from COVID-19. CDR3 region: CASSVGTGATLYGYTF. Written as DNA, the CDR3 is TGTGCCAGCAGTGTAGGGACAGGGGCTACTCTCTATGGCTACACCTTC.